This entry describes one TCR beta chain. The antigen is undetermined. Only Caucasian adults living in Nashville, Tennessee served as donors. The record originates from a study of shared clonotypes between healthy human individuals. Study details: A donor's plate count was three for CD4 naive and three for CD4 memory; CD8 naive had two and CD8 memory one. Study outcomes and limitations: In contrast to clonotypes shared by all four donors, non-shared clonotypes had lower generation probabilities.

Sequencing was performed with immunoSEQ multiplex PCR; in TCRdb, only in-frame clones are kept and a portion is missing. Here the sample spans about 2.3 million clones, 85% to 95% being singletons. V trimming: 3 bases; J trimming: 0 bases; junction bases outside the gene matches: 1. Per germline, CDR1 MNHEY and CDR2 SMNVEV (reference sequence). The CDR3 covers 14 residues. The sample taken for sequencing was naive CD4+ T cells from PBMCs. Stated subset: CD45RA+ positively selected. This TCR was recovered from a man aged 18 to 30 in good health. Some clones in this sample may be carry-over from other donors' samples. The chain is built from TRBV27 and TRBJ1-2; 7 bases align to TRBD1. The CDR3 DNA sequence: TGTGCCAGCAGTTTGGGACAGACTAACTATGGCTACACCTTC. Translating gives CASSLGQTNYGYTF.